This T cell receptor (beta chain) is drawn from a study of beta chain features in type 1 diabetes. As every portion of the isolated RNA was reverse transcribed, the sequencing read expressed TCRB transcripts. Using immunoSEQ multiplex PCR, the repertoire was profiled, and TCRdb retains in-frame clones only, with some absent. The data contain about 210,000 clones, under 13% of them seen just once; the ten biggest clones take up 1% to 1.5%. The specimen sequenced was central memory CD4+ T cells from blood. The TCR was taken from a man aged 18 to 30 in good health.

The DNA for the CDR3 is TGCAGCGTCGGACAGGCGAACACCGGGGAGCTGTTTTTT. It codes for CSVGQANTGELFF. The rearrangement uses TRBV29-1 and TRBJ2-2; TRBD1 agrees at 7 bases. The V and J ends lost 6 bases and 0 bases, in that order; junction bases with no gene match: 1. The CDR3 is 13 amino acids. CDR1 and CDR2 from the germline V gene are SQVTM and ANQGSEA.